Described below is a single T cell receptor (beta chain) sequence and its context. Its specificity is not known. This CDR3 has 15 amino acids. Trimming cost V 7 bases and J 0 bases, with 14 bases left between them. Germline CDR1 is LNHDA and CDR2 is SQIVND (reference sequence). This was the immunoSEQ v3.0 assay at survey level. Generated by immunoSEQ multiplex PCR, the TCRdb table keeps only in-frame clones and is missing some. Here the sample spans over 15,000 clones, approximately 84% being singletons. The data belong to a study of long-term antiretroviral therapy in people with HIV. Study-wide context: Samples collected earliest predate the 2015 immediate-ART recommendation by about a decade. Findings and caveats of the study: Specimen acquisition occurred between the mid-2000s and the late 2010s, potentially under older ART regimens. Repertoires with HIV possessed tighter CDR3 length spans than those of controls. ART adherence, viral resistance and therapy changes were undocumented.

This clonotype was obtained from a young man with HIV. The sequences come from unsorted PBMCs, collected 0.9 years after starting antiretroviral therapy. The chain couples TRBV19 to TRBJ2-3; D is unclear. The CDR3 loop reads CASKYRSTSTDTQYF. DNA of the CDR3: TGTGCCAGTAAGTACAGATCGACTAGCACAGATACGCAGTATTTT.